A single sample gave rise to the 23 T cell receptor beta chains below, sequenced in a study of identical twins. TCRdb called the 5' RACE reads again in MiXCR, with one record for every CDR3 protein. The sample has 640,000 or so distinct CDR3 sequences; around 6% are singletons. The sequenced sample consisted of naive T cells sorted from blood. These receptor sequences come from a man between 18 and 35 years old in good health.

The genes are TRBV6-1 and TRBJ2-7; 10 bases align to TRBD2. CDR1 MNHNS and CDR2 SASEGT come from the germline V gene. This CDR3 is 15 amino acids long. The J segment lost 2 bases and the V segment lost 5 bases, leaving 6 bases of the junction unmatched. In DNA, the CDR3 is TGTGCCAGCAGTCCCACAGCGGGAGGGACCTACGAGCAGTACTTC. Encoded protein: CASSPTAGGTYEQYF.

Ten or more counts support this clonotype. The CDR3 coding sequence is TGTGCCAGCAGTTTATGGGGCTCTGGAAACACCATATATTTT. It translates to CASSLWGSGNTIYF. The rearrangement uses TRBV12-3 or TRBV12-4 and TRBJ1-3; unclear D gene. This CDR3 is built from 14 residues. The ends were cut back, 2 bases at V and 0 bases at J, with 5 bases in the middle.

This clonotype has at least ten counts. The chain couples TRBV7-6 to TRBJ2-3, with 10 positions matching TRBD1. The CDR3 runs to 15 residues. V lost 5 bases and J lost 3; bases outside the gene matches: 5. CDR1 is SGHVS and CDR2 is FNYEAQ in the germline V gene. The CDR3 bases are TGTGCCAGCAGCACCAGACAGGGGGCAACAGATACGCAGTATTTT. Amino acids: CASSTRQGATDTQYF.

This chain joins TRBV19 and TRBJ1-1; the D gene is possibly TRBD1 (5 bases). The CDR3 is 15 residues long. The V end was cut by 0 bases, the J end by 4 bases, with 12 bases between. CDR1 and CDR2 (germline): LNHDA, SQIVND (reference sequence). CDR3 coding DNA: TGTGCCAGTAGTATAGACAGGGAGGAACCCACTGAAGCTTTCTTT. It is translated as CASSIDREEPTEAFF.

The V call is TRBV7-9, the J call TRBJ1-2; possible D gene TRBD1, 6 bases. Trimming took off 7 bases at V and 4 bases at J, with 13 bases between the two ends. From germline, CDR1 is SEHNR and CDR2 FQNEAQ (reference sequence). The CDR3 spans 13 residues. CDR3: CASTPEGGYGYTF. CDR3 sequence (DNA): TGTGCCAGCACTCCGGAGGGGGGCTATGGCTACACCTTC.

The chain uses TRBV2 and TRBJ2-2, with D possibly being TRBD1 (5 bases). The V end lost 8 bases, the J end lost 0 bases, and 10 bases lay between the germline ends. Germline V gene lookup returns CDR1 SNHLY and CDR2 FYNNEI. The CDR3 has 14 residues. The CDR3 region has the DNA TGTGCCAGCGGGGCCGGAGCGAACACCGGGGAGCTGTTTTTT. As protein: CASGAGANTGELFF. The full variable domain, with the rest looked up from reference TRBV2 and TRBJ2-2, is EPEVTQTPSHQVTQMGQEVILRCVPISNHLYFYWYRQILGQKVEFLVSFYNNEISEKSEIFDDQFSVERPDGSNFTLKIRSTKLEDSAMYFCASGAGANTGELFFGEGSRLTVL.

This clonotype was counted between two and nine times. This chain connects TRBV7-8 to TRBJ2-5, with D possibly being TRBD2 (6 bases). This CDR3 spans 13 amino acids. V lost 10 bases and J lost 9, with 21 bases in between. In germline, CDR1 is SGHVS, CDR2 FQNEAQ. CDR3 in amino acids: CATISGGVPAQYF. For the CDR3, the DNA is TGTGCCACCATTAGCGGCGGAGTTCCAGCCCAGTACTTC. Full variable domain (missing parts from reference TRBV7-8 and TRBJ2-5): GAGVSQSPRYKVAKRGQDVALRCDPISGHVSLFWYQQALGQGPEFLTYFQNEAQLDKSGLPSDRFFAERPEGSVSTLKIQRTQQEDSAVYLCATISGGVPAQYFGPGTRLLVL.

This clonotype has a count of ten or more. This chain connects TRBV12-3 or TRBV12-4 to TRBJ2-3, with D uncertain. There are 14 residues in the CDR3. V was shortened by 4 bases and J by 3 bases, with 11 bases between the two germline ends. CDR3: CASSSSKTTDTQYF. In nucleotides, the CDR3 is TGTGCCAGCAGTTCAAGCAAGACGACAGATACGCAGTATTTT.

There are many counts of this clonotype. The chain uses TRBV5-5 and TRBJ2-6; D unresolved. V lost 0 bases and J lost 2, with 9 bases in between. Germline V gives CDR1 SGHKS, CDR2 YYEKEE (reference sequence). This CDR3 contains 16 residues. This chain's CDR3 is CASSLDFWAGANVLTF. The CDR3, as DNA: TGTGCCAGCAGCTTGGATTTCTGGGCTGGGGCCAACGTCCTGACTTTC. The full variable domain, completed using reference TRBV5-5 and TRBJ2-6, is DAGVTQSPTHLIKTRGQQVTLRCSPISGHKSVSWYQQVLGQGPQFIFQYYEKEERGRGNFPDRFSARQFPNYSSELNVNALLLGDSALYLCASSLDFWAGANVLTFGAGSRLTVL.

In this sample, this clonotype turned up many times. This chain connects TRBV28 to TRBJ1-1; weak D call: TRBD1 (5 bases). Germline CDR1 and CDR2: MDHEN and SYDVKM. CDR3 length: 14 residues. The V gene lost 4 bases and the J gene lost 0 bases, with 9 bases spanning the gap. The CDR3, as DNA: TGTGCCAGCAGTTGGAGGGGCTTGAACACTGAAGCTTTCTTT. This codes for CASSWRGLNTEAFF.

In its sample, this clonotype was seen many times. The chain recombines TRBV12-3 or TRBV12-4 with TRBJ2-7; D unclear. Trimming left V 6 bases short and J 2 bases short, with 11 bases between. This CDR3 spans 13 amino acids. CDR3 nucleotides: TGTGCCAGCAGAACAGAGTTCCCCTACGAGCAGTACTTC. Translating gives CASRTEFPYEQYF.

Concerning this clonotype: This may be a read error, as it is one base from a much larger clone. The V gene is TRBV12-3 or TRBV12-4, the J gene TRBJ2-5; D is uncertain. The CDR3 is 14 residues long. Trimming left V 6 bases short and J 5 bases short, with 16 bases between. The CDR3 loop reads CASRRAEQWETQYF. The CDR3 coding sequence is TGTGCCAGCAGACGGGCTGAGCAATGGGAGACCCAGTACTTC.

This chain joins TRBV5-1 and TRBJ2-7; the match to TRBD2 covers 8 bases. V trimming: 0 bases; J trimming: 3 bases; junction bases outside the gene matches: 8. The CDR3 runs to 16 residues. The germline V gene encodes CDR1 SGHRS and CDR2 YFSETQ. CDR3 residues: CASSLGPAGERYEQYV. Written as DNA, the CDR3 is TGCGCCAGCAGCTTGGGTCCAGCGGGAGAACGCTACGAGCAGTACGTC.

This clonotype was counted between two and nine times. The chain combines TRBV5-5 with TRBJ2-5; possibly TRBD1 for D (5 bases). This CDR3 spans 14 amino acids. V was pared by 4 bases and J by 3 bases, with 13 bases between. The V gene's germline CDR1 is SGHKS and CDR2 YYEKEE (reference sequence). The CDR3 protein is CASSPTPREETQYF. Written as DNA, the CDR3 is TGTGCCAGCAGCCCAACGCCCAGGGAAGAGACCCAGTACTTC.

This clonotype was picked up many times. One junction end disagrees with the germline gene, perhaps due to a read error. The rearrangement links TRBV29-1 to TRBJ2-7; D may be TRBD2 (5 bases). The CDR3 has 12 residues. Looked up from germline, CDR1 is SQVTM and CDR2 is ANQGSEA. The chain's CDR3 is CSVEAHAGEQYF. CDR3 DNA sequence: TGCAGCGTGGAAGCCCATGCGGGCGAGCAGTACTTC.

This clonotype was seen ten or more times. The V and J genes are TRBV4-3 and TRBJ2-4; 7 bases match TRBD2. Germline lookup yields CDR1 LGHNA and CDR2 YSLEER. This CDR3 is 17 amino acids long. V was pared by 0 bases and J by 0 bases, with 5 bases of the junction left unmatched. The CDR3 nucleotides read TGCGCCAGCAGCCAAGAGGGGGGGACTCTAGCCAAAAACATTCAGTACTTC. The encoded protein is CASSQEGGTLAKNIQYF.

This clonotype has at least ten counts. DNA for the CDR3: TGTGCCAGCAGCTTAATTGGTGGACTGGAGGGCTCCTACGAGCAGTACTTC. It translates to CASSLIGGLEGSYEQYF. V usage is TRBV7-8 and J usage is TRBJ2-7; a weak D match, TRBD2 (6 bases). This CDR3 region has 17 residues. Deletions cut 2 bases from V and 0 bases from J, with 17 bases between. Germline V lookup: CDR1 SGHVS, CDR2 FQNEAQ.

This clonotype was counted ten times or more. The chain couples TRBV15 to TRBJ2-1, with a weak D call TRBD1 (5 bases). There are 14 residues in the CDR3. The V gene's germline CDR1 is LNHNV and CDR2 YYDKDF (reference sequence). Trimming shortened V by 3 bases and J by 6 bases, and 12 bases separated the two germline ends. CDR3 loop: CATSRDKFINEQFF. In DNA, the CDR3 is TGTGCCACCAGCAGGGACAAGTTCATCAATGAGCAGTTCTTC.

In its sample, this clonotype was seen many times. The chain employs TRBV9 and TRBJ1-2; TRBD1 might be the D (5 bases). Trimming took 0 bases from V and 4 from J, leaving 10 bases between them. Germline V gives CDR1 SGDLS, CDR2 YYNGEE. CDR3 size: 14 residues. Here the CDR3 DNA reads TGTGCCAGCAGCGTAGCTGGGGGATCCTATGGCTACACCTTC. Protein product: CASSVAGGSYGYTF.

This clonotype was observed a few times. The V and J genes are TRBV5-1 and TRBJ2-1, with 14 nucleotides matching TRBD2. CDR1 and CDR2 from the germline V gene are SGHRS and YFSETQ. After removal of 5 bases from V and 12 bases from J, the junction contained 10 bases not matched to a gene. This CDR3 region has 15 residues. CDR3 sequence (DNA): TGCGCCAGCAGTACCGGGACTAGCGGGAGTATAGGGCAGTTCTTC. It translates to CASSTGTSGSIGQFF.

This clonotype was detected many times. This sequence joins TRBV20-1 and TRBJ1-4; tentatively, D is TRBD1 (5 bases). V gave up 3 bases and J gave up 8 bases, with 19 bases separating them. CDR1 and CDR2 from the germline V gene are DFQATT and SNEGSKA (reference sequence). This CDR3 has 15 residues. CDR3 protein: CSASFPGRVGEKLFF. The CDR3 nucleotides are TGCAGTGCTAGTTTTCCGGGACGGGTAGGGGAAAAACTGTTTTTT.

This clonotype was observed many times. CDR3 region: CAISESGQAQHF. The CDR3 DNA follows: TGTGCCATCAGTGAGTCGGGGCAGGCCCAGCATTTT. The chain carries TRBV10-3 and TRBJ1-5, with D possibly TRBD1 on 5 matching bases. The CDR3 runs to 12 residues. Germline V lookup: CDR1 ENHRY, CDR2 SYGVKD. The V end lost 0 bases, the J end lost 11 bases, and 8 bases lay between the germline ends.

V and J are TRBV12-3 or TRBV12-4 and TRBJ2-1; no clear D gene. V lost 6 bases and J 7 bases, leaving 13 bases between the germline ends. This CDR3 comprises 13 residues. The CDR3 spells CASSPKRENEQFF. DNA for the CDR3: TGTGCCAGCAGCCCCAAGAGAGAGAATGAGCAGTTCTTC.